A single sample is the source of the 12 T cell receptor beta chains below, sequenced in a study of T-cell memory formation after mild COVID-19. From the 5' RACE reads, TCRdb called clonotypes with MiXCR, one entry per CDR3 protein. The sample gives almost 550,000 distinct CDR3 sequences, around 20% of which show up once; approximately 12% is in the top ten. Input material: PBMCs or a T cell subset sorted from them (not recorded which). All receptors derive from an adult woman who had mild COVID-19 (a few samples of this study predate the infection). Cell type and time point are not known.

CDR3 loop: CASSLNGRPTDTQYF. The CDR3, as DNA: TGTGCCAGCAGCTTAAACGGGAGACCCACAGATACGCAGTATTTT. The chain couples TRBV7-3 to TRBJ2-3; possible D gene TRBD2, 6 bases. V dropped 1 base and J dropped 2 bases, with 10 bases sitting between them. Germline values: CDR1 SGHTA, CDR2 FQGTGA. CDR3 length equals 15 residues.

This clonotype was seen a few times. The CDR3 region is CASSQEQDSPLHF. The CDR3 region has the DNA TGTGCCAGCAGCCAAGAGCAAGACTCACCCCTCCACTTT. The V and J genes are TRBV3-1 and TRBJ1-6; D ambiguous. Trimming took 0 bases from V and 10 from J, leaving 7 bases between them. This CDR3 contains 13 residues. CDR1 is LGHDT, CDR2 YNNKEL, per germline (reference sequence).

V gene TRBV20-1 combines with J gene TRBJ2-1; a weak D match, TRBD2 (5 bases). Germline V lookup: CDR1 DFQATT, CDR2 SNEGSKA (reference sequence). The CDR3 contains 14 residues. V was shortened by 1 base and J by 0 bases, with 7 bases between the two germline ends. CDR3 region: CSARAGNSYNEQFF. In DNA form, the CDR3 reads TGCAGTGCTAGAGCGGGGAACTCCTACAATGAGCAGTTCTTC.

The V and J genes are TRBV24-1 and TRBJ1-1, with 9 bases fitting TRBD1. The germline gives CDR1 KGHDR, CDR2 SFDVKD. The CDR3 extends over 14 amino acids. V gave up 3 bases and J gave up 4 bases; unmatched junction bases: 2. The CDR3 sequence: CATSDADRGTEAFF. CDR3 in DNA: TGTGCCACCAGTGATGCGGACAGGGGCACTGAAGCTTTCTTT.

This clonotype was observed a single time. The chain joins TRBV30 to TRBJ2-1, with D tentatively TRBD1 (6 bases). The germline V gene has CDR1 GTSNPN and CDR2 SVGIG (reference sequence). V lost 3 bases to trimming and J lost 10 bases, with 13 bases between them. There are 12 residues in the CDR3. CDR3 residues: CAWRTGKGEQFF. In DNA form, the CDR3 reads TGTGCCTGGAGAACAGGGAAGGGCGAGCAGTTCTTC.

The genes are TRBV29-1 and TRBJ2-3; D possibly corresponds to TRBD1 (5 bases). Trimming removed 4 bases from V and 2 bases from J, with 13 bases in between. The CDR3 contains 14 residues. Germline V gene sequence: CDR1 SQVTM, CDR2 ANQGSEA. CDR3: CSVGKGAITDTQYF. Written as DNA, the CDR3 is TGCAGCGTTGGAAAAGGGGCCATCACAGATACGCAGTATTTT.

This clonotype was seen a few times. The V call is TRBV30, the J call TRBJ1-2; possible D gene TRBD1, 6 bases. The CDR3 loop spans 13 amino acids. Germline-derived CDR1 and CDR2 are GTSNPN and SVGIG (reference sequence). V lost 5 bases and J lost 4, with 14 bases in between. CDR3 protein: CAWERTEIYGYTF. The CDR3 nucleotides read TGTGCCTGGGAACGGACAGAGATCTATGGCTACACCTTC.

The chain employs TRBV5-4 and TRBJ1-1, with D possibly matching TRBD1 (6 bases). The germline V and J ends were trimmed by 4 bases and 3 bases, with 19 bases remaining between them. Germline CDR1 is SGHNT and CDR2 is YYREEE (reference sequence). This CDR3 contains 16 residues. CDR3 DNA: TGTGCCAGCAGCGAATACCTAGGGGGTTGGGACACTGAAGCTTTCTTT. This codes for CASSEYLGGWDTEAFF.

V gene TRBV7-9 combines with J gene TRBJ2-5, with D possibly TRBD2 on 6 matching bases. Germline CDR1 SEHNR, CDR2 FQNEAQ (reference sequence). This CDR3 has 13 amino acids. The V end lost 1 base, the J end lost 5 bases, and 8 bases lay between the germline ends. The CDR3 here is CASSLEEGETQYF. In DNA form, the CDR3 reads TGTGCCAGCAGCTTAGAGGAGGGGGAGACCCAGTACTTC.

The chain is built from TRBV18 and TRBJ2-4; D gene unclear. CDR3 length: 12 amino acids. The germline V gene has CDR1 KGHSH and CDR2 LQKENI. Trimming took 0 bases from V and 13 from J, leaving 10 bases between them. The CDR3 nucleotides are TGTGCCAGCTCACCACCAAATGAACTACAGTACTTC. Translated: CASSPPNELQYF.

The chain has TRBV6-6 and TRBJ2-4, with D perhaps TRBD2 (6 bases). This CDR3 is 12 amino acids long. Trimming cost V 11 bases and J 2 bases, with 10 bases left between them. CDR1 and CDR2 from the germline V gene are MNHNY and SVGAGI (reference sequence). The DNA of the CDR3 is TGTGCCGAAGGGGACTCCAAAAACATTCAGTACTTC. Its protein product is CAEGDSKNIQYF.

This clonotype was counted a few times. This chain joins TRBV5-5 and TRBJ1-5, with D possibly being TRBD1 (5 bases). Germline V gene lookup returns CDR1 SGHKS and CDR2 YYEKEE (reference sequence). This CDR3 spans 14 amino acids. With 0 bases removed from V and 5 bases from J, the gap between germline ends came to 9 bases. For the CDR3, the DNA is TGTGCCAGCAGCTTGGTCGGGGGTTATCAGCCCCAGCATTTT. This encodes CASSLVGGYQPQHF.